The text below deals with one T cell receptor (beta chain). Its cognate antigen has yet to be identified. No base qualities exist here, and no much larger clone lies one base off it. Library construction relied on 5' RACE. Sequencing took place on an Illumina HiSeq 2500. The second PCR ran for roughly 7 to 12 cycles and used a J-beta primer mix along with a sample-barcoded 5' primer. A unique molecular identifier was introduced onto each TCR beta cDNA molecule by a template-switch 5' adaptor carrying 12 random nucleotides. At least 2.5 million CDR3-containing paired-end reads were obtained from each sample. The Mint cDNA synthesis kit, primed by a TRBC-specific oligonucleotide, was used to synthesize first-strand cDNA from all RNA. All cDNA was treated with uracil-DNA glycosylase and then went through a first 18-cycle PCR with the universal primers M1SS and BC2_uni_R. In the original analysis: Each sample was normalized by randomly selecting 1 million high-quality reads, each carrying a distinct molecular identifier. Reads with shared molecular identifiers were discarded instead of being binned into consensus sequences. MiTCR, with a Q25 quality threshold and the strictest error-elimination algorithm, was used for CDR3 identification, clonotype clustering and error correction. Lower-bound total TCR beta diversity was estimated with a nonparametric unseen species model using Euler transformation. The public reads were reprocessed in TCRdb via fastp at Q25 and MiXCR, keeping in-frame beta chains. Here each entry gathers all rows of one CDR3 protein and keeps the most common genes and DNA. Clone size and V and J calls follow TCRdb, not the original study. Recorded for this sample are under 2 million distinct CDR3 sequences; about 35% of them occurred a single time. Jointly, the top ten make up around 11% of the sample.

The roughly 39 donors, aged about 6 to 100 years, were systemically healthy Caucasian individuals from Russia. Each donor gave around 9.9 milliliters of peripheral blood, collected into EDTA-treated Vacutainer tubes. Ficoll-Paque density-gradient centrifugation was used to isolate PBMCs, with at least 6.5 million per sample. Total RNA was extracted from PBMCs with Trizol reagent, with at least 5 micrograms obtained per sample. The percentages of naive CD45RAhigh/CD27high T cells were determined by flow cytometry on a PBMC aliquot from every donor. The sample is drawn from a study of blood T cells in healthy people across ages (dated by TCRdb to between 2014 and 2016). As for the study more broadly: In model experiments, template switching captured about one uniquely barcoded TCR beta cDNA molecule for every two T cells. Four age groups were formed from the donors: young (average 16 years), middle-aged (around 40), aged (about 62) and long-lived (82). The study analyzed two additional independent replicas of 1 million unique cDNA reads from the same blood draw for two donors, one aged 18 to 29 and one aged 80 or older. Donors of different ages were randomly distributed across sequencing lanes to avoid experimental bias. To track age-related changes in TCR beta repertoire diversity, the study relied on deep sequencing normalized with unique cDNA molecular identifiers.

Points the paper makes about the study in general: Because profiling used bulk unsorted PBMCs, naive and antigen-experienced compartments could not be compared conclusively. Estimates of total diversity based on one million sequenced T cells were regarded as lower bounds and as underestimates. Observed TCR beta diversity per million T cells fell roughly linearly with age, and a significant reduction was already apparent by age around 39. Observed TCR beta diversity correlated strongly with the percentage of naive T cells measured by flow cytometry. The long-lived group showed more naive CD4+ T cells, fewer expanded clones and increased TCR diversity than the aged group, suggesting age selection. Because the CMV infection status of the donors was unknown, age-related changes in expanded clonotypes may potentially have been confounded.

Including the terminal cysteine and phenylalanine, the CDR3 comprises 13 residues. CDR3 DNA is the only sequence kept; it has 39 bases, read in frame from the first base. CDR1 DFQATT and CDR2 SNEGSKA were looked up in the germline V gene (reference sequence). V is clipped by 4 bases and J by 11 bases, and the sequence between their germline boundaries is 18 bases long. The sequence is built from TRBV20-1 and TRBJ2-1; the D call is possibly TRBD1 or TRBD2, each sharing 7 bases. Sequenced material: blood. The clonotype was recovered from a woman aged 25 to 39 in good health. The sequenced DNA: TGCAGTGCTACAACTGAGGGGAGGGGGCAGCAGTTCTTC. The translation is CSATTEGRGQQFF.